This T cell receptor beta chain was obtained from a study of blood T cell repertoires in COVID-19. The overall study: The United States, Italy and Spain provided the acute and convalescent COVID-19 samples. Sources were T cells, B-cell-depleted T cells, or PBMCs; the material itself was cDNA or gDNA.

Per the original data handling: Amplified reference gene primers provided the basis for estimating nucleated cell counts. The assay was immunoSEQ multiplex PCR, and TCRdb's table has in-frame clones only and misses some. V and J calls plus clone size are reproduced from that table; the DNA served to infer D and trimming. Altogether around 20,000 clones are present, roughly nine tenths being singletons, with the ten largest covering roughly 17%. Germline V gene data show CDR1 as SGHTA and CDR2 as FQGTGA. The CDR3 contains 15 residues. V lost 3 bases, J lost 0 bases, and 9 bases lay in between. The receptor was derived from a man aged 70 or older with acute or convalescent COVID-19. Sequenced: peripheral blood. V usage is TRBV7-3 and J usage is TRBJ1-3; D is ambiguous. CDR3 nucleotide sequence: TGTGCCAGCAGCTTGGAGGGATCCTCTGGAAACACCATATATTTT. Protein: CASSLEGSSGNTIYF.